This is a list of T cell receptor beta chains from one sample in a study of blood T cell repertoires in COVID-19. The data were produced by immunoSEQ multiplex PCR, yet TCRdb's version contains in-frame clones alone and is incomplete. The sample holds under 300,000 clones; around 88% are singletons and the top ten take 2% to 3%. The specimen sequenced was PBMCs or T cells enriched from blood (not recorded which). The receptor source for this set is a woman in her thirties or forties with acute COVID-19. Each CDR3 is given with its conserved first and last residue. D genes are given only for firm matches. Clone size appears in some rows only: once, few, many, or a class for an expanded clone.

CAAGPQSMNTEAFF,TGTGCTGCGGGTCCGCAATCCATGAACACTGAAGCTTTCTTT,.,14,TRBJ1-1,TRBV25-1,.
CASSFPRGQGDETQYF,TGTGCCAGCAGCTTCCCTCGGGGACAGGGTGACGAGACCCAGTACTTC,.,16,TRBJ2-5,TRBV7-2,TRBD1
CASSWGQGAGELFF,TGTGCCAGCAGCTGGGGACAGGGGGCCGGGGAGCTGTTTTTT,.,14,TRBJ2-2,TRBV7-9,TRBD1
CASSIFRGYYNEQFF,TGTGCCAGTAGTATATTTCGGGGGTACTACAATGAGCAGTTCTTC,once,15,TRBJ2-1,TRBV19,.
CATRRGGTEAFF,TGTGCCACGCGCCGGGGGGGCACTGAAGCTTTCTTT,few,12,TRBJ1-1,TRBV10-3,.
CAIRDRLTGVTGELFF,TGTGCCATCAGGGACCGCCTAACGGGGGTCACCGGGGAGCTGTTTTTT,.,16,TRBJ2-2,TRBV10-3,.
CASVTGNYGYTF,TGTGCCAGTGTGACAGGGAACTATGGCTACACCTTC,.,12,TRBJ1-2,TRBV28,TRBD1
CASSQSARTGELAGQFF,TGTGCCAGCAGCCAAAGCGCGAGGACAGGAGAGCTAGCGGGGCAGTTCTTC,.,17,TRBJ2-1,TRBV4-2,.
CASSYTGANSGNTIYF,TGTGCCAGCAGTTATACAGGGGCCAACTCTGGAAACACCATATATTTT,.,16,TRBJ1-3,TRBV3-1/TRBV3-2,TRBD1
CASSLEAGRSNQPQHF,TGTGCCAGCAGCTTAGAGGCAGGGCGTAGCAATCAGCCCCAGCATTTT,.,16,TRBJ1-5,TRBV7-2,.
CASSPSAGGPGTGELFF,TGTGCCAGCAGCCCCTCTGCGGGGGGGCCGGGCACCGGGGAGCTGTTTTTT,.,17,TRBJ2-2,TRBV5-4,TRBD2
CASSWDRDFTTDTQYF,TGTGCCAGCAGCTGGGACCGGGACTTTACCACAGATACGCAGTATTTT,.,16,TRBJ2-3,TRBV7-2,.
CASALANTGELFF,TGTGCCAGCGCACTAGCGAACACCGGGGAGCTGTTTTTT,.,13,TRBJ2-2,TRBV2,.
CAISRDSHTDTQYF,TGTGCCATCAGTAGGGACTCCCACACAGATACGCAGTATTTT,.,14,TRBJ2-3,TRBV10-3,.
CASSTVDRGLYGYTF,TGTGCCAGCAGCACGGTAGACAGGGGGCTGTATGGCTACACCTTC,.,15,TRBJ1-2,TRBV5-4,TRBD1
CASSSIPGGLGTGELFF,TGTGCCAGCAGTTCCATTCCGGGGGGGCTGGGCACCGGGGAGCTGTTTTTT,.,17,TRBJ2-2,TRBV11-2,TRBD2
CASSRGQASGNTIYF,TGCGCCAGCAGCCGGGGACAGGCCTCTGGAAACACCATATATTTT,few,15,TRBJ1-3,TRBV5-1,TRBD1
CASSTRLAAFYNEQFF,TGTGCCAGCAGCACCCGACTAGCGGCGTTCTACAATGAGCAGTTCTTC,.,16,TRBJ2-1,TRBV21-1,.
CASSLGRVYGYTF,TGTGCCAGCAGTTTAGGCAGGGTCTATGGCTACACCTTC,.,13,TRBJ1-2,TRBV12-3/TRBV12-4,.
CASRRTGDQETQYF,TGCGCCAGCAGGCGGACAGGGGACCAAGAGACCCAGTACTTC,.,14,TRBJ2-5,TRBV5-1,TRBD1